This T cell receptor (beta chain) was obtained from a study of blood T cell repertoires in COVID-19. Across the study: The United States, Italy and Spain provided the acute and convalescent COVID-19 samples. From T cells, B-cell-depleted T cells, or PBMCs came the material, which was cDNA or gDNA.

After removal of 7 bases from V and 4 bases from J, the junction contained 6 bases not matched to a gene. Germline-derived CDR1 and CDR2 are SQVTM and ANQGSEA. CDR3 length: 13 residues. Clones were read by immunoSEQ multiplex PCR, and TCRdb kept only the in-frame ones, dropping some. The data show roughly 190,000 clones, with nearly 90% seen just once and around 6.6% held by the top ten. The chain has TRBV29-1 and TRBJ2-1; 8 bases fit TRBD1. The specimen was peripheral blood. This receptor was taken from a middle-aged woman who had recovered from COVID-19. The CDR3 DNA reads TGCAGCGCCAGGGGGCTTAGGTACAATGAGCAGTTCTTC. It is translated as CSARGLRYNEQFF.